Each of the 10 T cell receptor beta chains below was sequenced from the same sample in a study of response to subunit inactivated influenza vaccine. TCRdb re-derived calls from the RT-PCR reads in MiXCR, one entry per CDR3 protein. The sample lists more than 150,000 distinct CDR3 sequences; nearly 9.5% were seen once. The material sequenced was non-naive T cells sorted from PBMCs, taken on the day of vaccination. All receptors derive from a man aged 50 or older who received an inactivated influenza vaccine.

This chain joins TRBV5-1 and TRBJ2-7; 8 bases align to TRBD1. Losses at the gene ends were 5 bases for V and 4 bases for J; bases not matched to a gene: 8. CDR1 SGHRS and CDR2 YFSETQ come from the germline V gene. The CDR3 contains 14 residues. The CDR3 DNA follows: TGCGCCAGCAGTTCCGGGACAGGACAATACGAGCAGTACTTC. Residues: CASSSGTGQYEQYF.

This clonotype appeared a few times. This chain joins TRBV20-1 and TRBJ2-1, with D hard to call. This CDR3 has 18 amino acids. V shed 0 bases and J shed 0 bases, with 18 bases lying between them. Germline-derived CDR1 and CDR2 are DFQATT and SNEGSKA (reference sequence). Here the CDR3 reads CSAREVISRLSSYNEQFF. Here the CDR3 DNA reads TGCAGTGCTAGAGAGGTAATATCTCGGTTAAGCTCCTACAATGAGCAGTTCTTC.

CDR3 protein: CASSLARLANTEQFF. DNA for the CDR3: TGTGCCAGCAGCTTAGCGAGACTAGCTAATACTGAGCAGTTCTTC. The chain joins TRBV7-2 to TRBJ2-1; 7 nucleotides agree with TRBD2. CDR1 and CDR2 from the germline V gene are SGHTA and FQGNSA. The J segment lost 9 bases and the V segment lost 0 bases, leaving 8 bases of the junction unmatched. The CDR3 is 15 residues long. The full variable domain, its missing parts supplied by reference TRBV7-2 and TRBJ2-1, is GAGVSQSPSNKVTEKGKDVELRCDPISGHTALYWYRQSLGQGLEFLIYFQGNSAPDKSGLPSDRFSAERTGGSVSTLTIQRTQQEDSAVYLCASSLARLANTEQFFGPGTRLTVL.

The chain links TRBV24-1 to TRBJ2-5; either TRBD1 or TRBD2 may fit D (6 bases each). Per the germline V gene, CDR1 is KGHDR and CDR2 is SFDVKD. The V and J ends lost 9 bases and 3 bases respectively, with 13 bases between them. The CDR3 is made up of 13 amino acids. In DNA form, the CDR3 reads TGTGCCACCGGAGAAGGGGGGAAAGAGACCCAGTACTTC. Residues: CATGEGGKETQYF.

The chain combines TRBV20-1 with TRBJ2-3, with D perhaps matching TRBD1 or TRBD2 (5 bases each). Trimming took off 5 bases at V and 1 base at J, with 13 bases between the two ends. The CDR3 loop spans 14 amino acids. The V gene's germline CDR1 is DFQATT and CDR2 SNEGSKA (reference sequence). CDR3 in DNA: TGCAGTGCTCTAAGAGGGGCCGGCACAGATACGCAGTATTTT. Translation: CSALRGAGTDTQYF.

This clonotype was recorded at least ten times. This CDR3 is CASSYDGYRPEKLFF. In nucleotides, the CDR3 is TGTGCCAGCAGTTACGACGGATACCGCCCCGAAAAACTGTTTTTT. The gene calls are TRBV6-5 and TRBJ1-4; D gene ambiguous. Trimming cost V 2 bases and J 8 bases, with 15 bases left between them. Germline V gene data show CDR1 as MNHEY and CDR2 as SVGAGI. The CDR3 is made up of 15 amino acids.

This clonotype was recorded at least ten times. The gene calls are TRBV6-2 or TRBV6-3 and TRBJ2-1; TRBD1 is a possible D gene (6 bases). Germline V gene data show CDR1 as MNHEY and CDR2 as SVGEGT. Trimming took 0 bases from V and 4 from J, leaving 10 bases between them. The CDR3 sequence is 15 residues long. CDR3 sequence reads: CASSYSGAPYNEQFF. The CDR3 region has the DNA TGTGCCAGCAGTTACTCGGGGGCCCCTTACAATGAGCAGTTCTTC.

The V gene is TRBV30, the J gene TRBJ2-5; D call uncertain. With 4 bases removed from V and 4 bases from J, the gap between germline ends came to 13 bases. The germline gives CDR1 GTSNPN, CDR2 SVGIG (reference sequence). The CDR3 loop spans 13 amino acids. The CDR3 nucleotides read TGTGCCTGGAATCGGTCGTTTAGAGAGACCCAGTACTTC. Amino acid sequence: CAWNRSFRETQYF. Full variable domain (outside the CDR3, taken from reference TRBV30 and TRBJ2-5): SQTIHQWPATLVQPVGSPLSLECTVEGTSNPNLYWYRQAAGRGLQLLFYSVGIGQISSEVPQNLSASRPQDRQFILSSKKLLLSDSGFYLCAWNRSFRETQYFGPGTRLLVL.

A few counts support this clonotype. The V and J genes are TRBV12-3 or TRBV12-4 and TRBJ1-1; unclear D gene. Trimming left V 7 bases short and J 1 base short, with 10 bases between. The CDR3 extends over 13 amino acids. The chain's CDR3 is CASILTGNTEAFF. The DNA of the CDR3 is TGTGCCAGCATTCTGACGGGGAACACTGAAGCTTTCTTT.

This clonotype appeared many times. The rearrangement joins TRBV12-3 or TRBV12-4 to TRBJ1-2, with D unclear. Trimming took off 1 base at V and 5 bases at J, with 5 bases between the two ends. CDR3 length: 12 amino acids. The CDR3 region has the DNA TGTGCCAGCAGTTTAGAATTATATGGCTACACCTTC. This sequence encodes CASSLELYGYTF.